Included here is one TCR beta chain sequence, with context. No antigen is known for it. The sample holds no much larger clone one base away, and base qualities are not on file. The trim is 1 base for V and 6 bases for J, with a gap of 9 bases between the germline ends. From the cysteine through the phenylalanine, the CDR3 covers 12 amino acids. The entry retains the CDR3 DNA only, 36 bases that are in frame from base 1. Looking up the germline V gene (reference sequence) yields CDR1 GTSNPN and CDR2 SVGIG. Sample treatment or condition, as interpreted from the label and publication: suppressive antiretroviral therapy. Cells were stimulated with lysates of CMV-infected fibroblasts at roughly 10 ug/mL. Sorting of responding CD4+ T cells was based on upregulation of both CD40 ligand and CD69. HIV-1-infected adults in whom suppressive ART had been started during chronic infection were enrolled as participants. Plasma HIV-1 RNA had been undetectable (below 50 copies/mL) in participants for at least 4 years. To be included, participants needed a CD4+ T cell count above 400 cells/uL and a positive CMV serology. Before stimulation, PBMCs were isolated using density centrifugation and then depleted of CD8+ T cells. For around 19 hours, the CD8-depleted PBMCs were stimulated with anti-CD28/CD49d costimulation, a CD40-blocking antibody, and enfuvirtide to prevent new infections. Sorting was done on either a Beckman Coulter MoFlo Legacy or an XDP sorter, and propidium iodide was used to exclude dead cells. The QIAamp DNA Mini Kit was used for genomic DNA extraction from samples above one million cells, and the Quick-DNA Microprep Kit was used otherwise.

This sample was included in a study of persistence of HIV-infected CD4 T cells (dated by TCRdb to about 2020). General notes on the study: The median time the participants had spent on suppressive ART was more than 7 years. TCRbeta sequencing assessed the clonality of all cells in each sorted population, while proviral sequencing assessed the clonality of infected cells. The study isolated CMV- and HIV-1 Gag-responding CD4+ T cells from ART-treated individuals to examine antigen-driven clonal expansion of HIV-1-infected cells. In the cross-participant TCR cluster analysis, eight or nine participants were included for CMV and 7 participants were included for Gag. Peripheral blood samples of up to about 180 mL were obtained at multiple time points, with the exception of two participants, for whom leukapheresis was performed at a single time point.

The immunoSEQ hsTCRB assay version 4, run in survey mode, was used to sequence TCRbeta repertoires from genomic DNA. Genomic DNA was diluted to about 10 ng/uL, and up to 1 ug per sample was used for TCRbeta sequencing. In the original analysis: TCRbeta data were analyzed in ImmunoSeq Analyzer 3.0, with diversity computed on productive nucleotide rearrangements. The improved Chao index was used to estimate lower-bound TCR diversity, and the Gini coefficient was used to estimate clonality using the Immunarch R package. Nucleotide rearrangements that differed but encoded the same CDR3beta amino acid sequence were counted as separate clonotypes. Differential abundance analysis found TCRbeta sequences that were significantly enriched in antigen-responding cells compared with anti-CD3/anti-CD28-activated cells. TCRs were clustered by predicted peptide-MHC specificity with GLIPH2, both within individual participants and across merged participant data sets. The clones in this table, taken by TCRdb from immuneACCESS, are in-frame only. Not every clone is retained; where verified, under half of the shortfall comes from an unresolved V gene, and the cause of the rest is unknown. D and trimming were read from the DNA, whereas the V and J calls and clone size are those reported in that table. The sample data list approximately 5,000 clones, and about 67% of these were observed just once. The biggest ten clones account for 40% of the sample.

Overall study results and their limits: The study involved few individuals and tested only a limited range of antigens. Significantly lower TCRbeta richness was observed in CMV- and Gag-responding cells than in anti-CD3/anti-CD28-responding cells, and higher oligoclonality was observed in CMV-responding cells than in CD3/CD28-stimulated and Gag-responding cells. Antigen-responding cells were enriched for expanded CDR3beta sequences that were degenerate, which suggests that CD4+ responses to CMV and Gag underwent convergent selection. Within the same sorted populations, TCR oligoclonality correlated with proviral oligoclonality. Bulk TCR analyses could not be restricted to the rare CMV-responding cells that actually carried HIV-1 proviruses.

The specimen comprised CD4+ T cells sorted from PBMCs after approximately 19-hour stimulation, sampled from a patient who received antiretroviral therapy. Reading the label with the study, this specimen's cell subset or site is: CD40L+CD69+ CD4 T cells responding to CMV lysate. The rearrangement joined TRBV30 to TRBJ1-1; the D gene is not confidently resolved. The TCR comes from an adult man with HIV who was CMV-seropositive. Here the CDR3 is given as CAWSDLLAEAFF. The nucleotide sequence is TGTGCCTGGAGTGACCTCCTGGCTGAAGCTTTCTTT. The variable domain in full, with residues beyond the CDR3 obtained from the reference TRBV30 and TRBJ1-1 genes, is SQTIHQWPATLVQPVGSPLSLECTVEGTSNPNLYWYRQAAGRGLQLLFYSVGIGQISSEVPQNLSASRPQDRQFILSSKKLLLSDSGFYLCAWSDLLAEAFFGQGTRLTVV.